These 13 T cell receptor beta chains share one sample of origin, sequenced in a study of cytomegalovirus exposure and HLA in healthy donors. PCR involved 60 Vbeta and 13 Jbeta primers. The repertoire was sequenced with immunoSEQ multiplex PCR; TCRdb's copy has only in-frame clones and lacks some. The data hold 95,000 to 150,000 clones, with roughly 80% observed a single time. Source material: PBMCs. These receptors came from a man aged 60 to 75 in good health and CMV-seropositive.

On this clone itself: Its ends do not fully match the called genes, so a read error is possible. The rearrangement uses TRBV19 and TRBJ1-6; 8 bases align to TRBD1. This CDR3 has 14 amino acids. The germline V gene encodes CDR1 LNHDA and CDR2 SQIVND (reference sequence). CDR3 in amino acids: CASRTGVYSSPLHF. The CDR3 DNA reads TGTGCCAGTAGGACAGGGGTGTATAGTTCACCCCTCCACTTT. Full variable domain (missing parts from reference TRBV19 and TRBJ1-6): DGGITQSPKYLFRKEGQNVTLSCEQNLNHDAMYWYRQDPGQGLRLIYYSQIVNDFQKGDIAEGYSVSREKKESFPLTVTSAQKNPTAFYLCASRTGVYSSPLHFGNGTRLTVT.

The rearrangement joins TRBV10-3 to TRBJ2-5, with D possibly being TRBD2 (7 bases). CDR3 length equals 15 residues. The germline gives CDR1 ENHRY, CDR2 SYGVKD. Trimming stripped 2 bases from V and 5 bases from J, with 15 bases between. As DNA, the CDR3 is TGTGCCATCAGTGAGAGAGGGGGGGGCCCGGAGACCCAGTACTTC. It yields the protein CAISERGGGPETQYF.

This sequence joins TRBV5-1 and TRBJ2-5, with D possibly being TRBD1 (6 bases). This CDR3 has 14 residues. V lost 1 base and J lost 2, with 9 bases in between. Germline CDR1 SGHRS, CDR2 YFSETQ. This CDR3 reads CASSLQQGQETQYF. The CDR3 nucleotides read TGCGCCAGCAGCTTGCAGCAGGGGCAAGAGACCCAGTACTTC. Full variable domain (missing parts from reference TRBV5-1 and TRBJ2-5): KAGVTQTPRYLIKTRGQQVTLSCSPISGHRSVSWYQQTPGQGLQFLFEYFSETQRNKGNFPGRFSGRQFSNSRSEMNVSTLELGDSALYLCASSLQQGQETQYFGPGTRLLVL.

The chain is built from TRBV19 and TRBJ2-2, with TRBD2 matching 12 bases. The ends lost 0 bases at V and 7 bases at J; junction bases unmatched: 12. CDR1 and CDR2 from the germline V gene are LNHDA and SQIVND (reference sequence). This CDR3 is built from 19 residues. In nucleotides, the CDR3 is TGTGCCAGTAGTATAGATCTAGAGCTAGCGGGAGGGCCGGGCGGGGAGCTGTTTTTT. This encodes CASSIDLELAGGPGGELFF.

This clone was detected only once. J is TRBJ1-3 and V is TRBV18, with unresolved D. V was trimmed by 5 bases and J by 0 bases, leaving 8 bases between them. Germline assignment: CDR1 KGHSH and CDR2 LQKENI. This CDR3 has 14 residues. CDR3 loop: CASSLESSGNTIYF. In DNA, the CDR3 is TGTGCCAGCTCATTAGAGAGCTCTGGAAACACCATATATTTT.

The chain couples TRBV5-4 to TRBJ1-2, with 9 positions matching TRBD1. CDR1 and CDR2 (germline): SGHNT, YYREEE (reference sequence). V dropped 0 bases and J dropped 4; count of bases not matched to a gene: 13. The CDR3 consists of 18 residues. In nucleotides, the CDR3 is TGTGCCAGCAGCTTGGACCAGGGACAGGGAGTTGGGGGCTATGGCTACACCTTC. Protein product: CASSLDQGQGVGGYGYTF.

The chain uses TRBV6-1 and TRBJ2-5; 8 bases align to TRBD1. Germline V lookup: CDR1 MNHNS, CDR2 SASEGT. Trimming took 2 bases from V and 2 from J; bases not matched to a gene: 7. There are 16 residues in the CDR3. This CDR3 reads CASSERTGQLQETQYF. The CDR3 DNA sequence: TGTGCCAGCAGTGAAAGGACAGGGCAATTACAAGAGACCCAGTACTTC.

The chain has TRBV12-5 and TRBJ1-1; D ambiguous. The CDR3 runs 13 residues. V gave up 3 bases and J gave up 0 bases, with 5 bases separating them. CDR1 and CDR2 (germline): LGHNT, FRNRAP. CDR3 region: CASGLRLNTEAFF. CDR3 nucleotide sequence: TGTGCTAGTGGTTTACGGTTGAACACTGAAGCTTTCTTT.

V and J are TRBV2 and TRBJ2-5, with D hard to call. This CDR3 region has 12 residues. V lost 6 bases and J lost 0, with 5 bases in between. In germline, CDR1 is SNHLY, CDR2 FYNNEI. This CDR3 reads CASREDQETQYF. In nucleotides, the CDR3 is TGTGCCAGCAGAGAGGACCAAGAGACCCAGTACTTC. The whole variable domain, remainder taken from reference TRBV2 and TRBJ2-5, is EPEVTQTPSHQVTQMGQEVILRCVPISNHLYFYWYRQILGQKVEFLVSFYNNEISEKSEIFDDQFSVERPDGSNFTLKIRSTKLEDSAMYFCASREDQETQYFGPGTRLLVL.

As concerns this clone: Other DNA variants within this sample encode the same CDR3. The rearrangement links TRBV7-9 to TRBJ2-7; D is unclear. This CDR3 comprises 12 residues. Germline-derived CDR1 and CDR2 are SEHNR and FQNEAQ (reference sequence). The germline V and J ends were trimmed by 5 bases and 0 bases, with 5 bases remaining between them. CDR3 sequence: CASSPISYEQYF. The DNA for the CDR3 is TGTGCCAGCAGCCCAATCTCCTACGAGCAGTACTTC.

V and J are TRBV27 and TRBJ2-6; possibly TRBD2 for D (6 bases). Germline V CDR1 and CDR2: MNHEY, SMNVEV (reference sequence). This CDR3 contains 17 residues. V lost 7 bases, J lost 0 bases, and 16 bases lay in between. CDR3 bases: TGTGCCAGCACCGCGGGAACTCCGGCCTCTGGGGCCAACGTCCTGACTTTC. Protein sequence: CASTAGTPASGANVLTF.

This clone showed up just once. This chain links TRBV19 with TRBJ2-2; D gene uncertain. Germline values: CDR1 LNHDA, CDR2 SQIVND (reference sequence). Trimming pared 6 bases from V and 1 base from J, leaving 12 bases between. This CDR3 has 15 amino acids. The chain's CDR3 is CASRDYQVNTGELFF. CDR3 bases: TGTGCCAGTAGAGATTACCAGGTGAACACCGGGGAGCTGTTTTTT.

The chain uses TRBV7-8 and TRBJ2-4; no clear D gene. This CDR3 has 11 residues. Deletions cut 1 base from V and 9 bases from J, with 4 bases between. The V gene's germline CDR1 is SGHVS and CDR2 FQNEAQ. CDR3 nucleotides: TGTGCCAGCAGCTTAGGCGGCATTCAGTACTTC. Translating it yields CASSLGGIQYF.